This TCR beta chain stems from a study of blood T cell repertoires in COVID-19 (dated by TCRdb to 2019 to 2021). Background on the whole study: Samples covering the acute and convalescent phases of COVID-19 were provided by collaborators in the United States, Italy and Spain. Samples came from the ongoing ImmuneRACE study (first 160 participants) plus 1,254 subjects from 6 global collaborators. The repertoires were released in a freely available public database meant as a resource for research on the immune response to SARS-CoV-2. Deeply sampled blood TCRbeta repertoires from subjects exposed to, actively infected with, or recovered from COVID-19 were included in the dataset. Where HLA class I and class II types were available, the types were taken from metadata supplied by the sample provider, not from assay-based typing. The prospective study material was composed of cDNA or gDNA derived from T cells, B-cell-depleted T cells, or PBMCs. Nearly every sample came with metadata listing a de-identified subject ID, COVID-19 status, age in years and sex. What the authors observed across the whole study: The quantity of clinical and demographic metadata differed by source and by participant and was supplied without curation.

The immunoSEQ Assay, a bias-controlled multiplex PCR, was used to amplify TCRbeta CDR3 regions from genomic DNA. The original pipeline was this. Within the assay, amplification of reference gene primers was used to estimate how many nucleated cells each sample contained. Sequence reads were collapsed and filtered to measure the absolute abundance of every unique TCRbeta CDR3 rearrangement. Productive Simpson clonality was computed per sample as the square root of Simpson's diversity index over productive rearrangements. TCRdb mirrors the immuneACCESS table, restricted to in-frame sequences. Some clones are absent from its copies; in checked studies, under half trace to an unresolved V gene, and the reason for the others is unknown. That table gives V, J and clone size, and the DNA gave D and trimming. The sample records 280,000 or so clones, nearly 90% of which are singletons. The ten largest clones take up roughly 9.1% of the sample.

Per the germline V gene, SGHNT is the CDR1 and YENEEA is the CDR2. V has 11 bases trimmed and J has 0 bases trimmed; junction bases matching no gene number 16. The CDR3, cysteine through phenylalanine, is 18 amino acids long. Just CDR3 DNA is preserved here, 54 bases in frame from base 1. Only one count was recorded for this clone. Its target antigen remains unknown. No much larger clone exists at a distance of one base, and base qualities are not known. The collaborating institutions used their own protocols to collect whole blood in K2EDTA tubes. For TCRbeta analysis, collaborator samples were shipped as frozen whole blood, as isolated PBMCs, or as DNA extracted from either sample type.

This sequence was found in a young man with active or convalescent COVID-19. Source material: peripheral blood. The rearranged chain carries TRBV11-3 and TRBJ1-3; 10 junctional bases match TRBD1. The DNA reads TGTGCCGGACAAATCCGGGACAGGGGTTGCTGCTCTGGAAACACCATATATTTT. It encodes CAGQIRDRGCCSGNTIYF.